This is a list of T cell receptor beta chains from one sample in a study of regulatory T cells in long-lasting Graves disease. In TCRdb, the multiplex PCR reads were re-called with MiXCR into one record per CDR3 protein. The sample consists of more than 300,000 distinct CDR3 sequences, around 15% of them appearing once. These data were also filed under a second study, of T cells in Graves' hyperthyroidism and ophthalmopathy.

The sample in question was peripheral blood mononuclear cells (PBMCs), obtained at new diagnosis, from a patient treated with antithyroid drugs. The receptor source for this set is a woman aged 18-29 years with Graves disease. Each CDR3 is given with its conserved first and last residue. D genes are given only for firm matches.

>TRBJ1-5|NA|TRBV20-1|16
CSARDPGHHSNQPQHF
>TRBJ2-1|NA|TRBV10-3|14
CAITSGADHNEQFF
>TRBJ2-7|NA|TRBV20-1|12
CSASDTPYEQYF
>TRBJ2-1|NA|TRBV7-3|13
CASSPGGGSEQFF
>TRBJ2-5|NA|TRBV7-9|14
CASTAVVGAETQYF
>TRBJ2-1|TRBD2|TRBV3-1|14
CASSLAGEYSEQFF
>TRBJ2-1|TRBD1|TRBV11-1|15
CASSLGQGEYNEQFF
>TRBJ2-3|TRBD1|TRBV6-1|12
CASSRTGDTQYF
>TRBJ2-7|NA|TRBV19|15
CASSEWARSSYEQYF
>TRBJ1-5|TRBD1|TRBV2|15
CASIEPGGGNQPQHF
>TRBJ2-2|TRBD2|TRBV5-1|16
CASSQTSGGATGELFF
>TRBJ2-5|TRBD2|TRBV28|15
CASSISGGARETQYF
>TRBJ2-1|NA|TRBV18|16
CASSPNNRDPFNEQFF
>TRBJ2-1|NA|TRBV5-8|13
CASSPLAPNEQFF
>TRBJ2-7|TRBD2|TRBV2|14
CASTGTSGRVEQYF
>TRBJ2-5|NA|TRBV12-3/TRBV12-4|13
CASTPSRAETQYF
>TRBJ1-4|NA|TRBV5-5|16
CASSLVGAGVNEKLFF
>TRBJ1-5|NA|TRBV28|15
CASSFLDGSNQPQHF
>TRBJ1-6|NA|TRBV27|15
CASRLMGRYNSPLHF
>TRBJ2-7|NA|TRBV11-2|13
CASSLPDRSEQYF
>TRBJ2-5|NA|TRBV7-3|15
CASSRLGRVQETQYF
>TRBJ2-5|TRBD2|TRBV2|13
CASRWTREETQYF
>TRBJ1-1|NA|TRBV7-2|11
CASRVDSEAFF
>TRBJ1-1|NA|TRBV29-1|13
CSVEVRRNNEAFF
>TRBJ2-2|NA|TRBV30|14
CAWSVRGLPGELFF
>TRBJ2-7|NA|TRBV6-1|13
CASSEALTYEQYF
>TRBJ1-1|NA|TRBV15|13
CATSSSLNTEAFF
>TRBJ1-2|NA|TRBV3-1|14
CASSQFEGNYGYTF
>TRBJ2-1|TRBD1|TRBV5-1|17
CASSLVAGGQGHNEQFF
>TRBJ1-2|NA|TRBV5-1|14
CASSPGDGNYGYTF
>TRBJ1-2|TRBD1|TRBV18|14
CASSPGQRTSGYTF
>TRBJ2-1|NA|TRBV7-9|12
CASSKGWNEQFF
>TRBJ2-2|TRBD2|TRBV27|17
CASRTTRLAANTGELFF
>TRBJ1-2|NA|TRBV27|14
CASSLHATAYGYTF
>TRBJ2-7|TRBD2|TRBV9|15
CASSPRLAETYEQYF
>TRBJ2-7|TRBD2|TRBV11-1|13
CASSLYGEGEQYF